One TCR beta chain is described in this entry. What it binds is unknown. The record originates from a study of T-cell memory formation after mild COVID-19. This CDR3 is built from 16 residues. Per the germline V gene, CDR1 is SGHNT and CDR2 is YENEEA. Unmatched junction bases numbered 2, after V lost 2 bases and J lost 2 bases. Study-wide results and caveats: Clones contracting day 15 to 85 were balanced CD4/CD8; later expanders leaned CD4+. Contracting CD4+ clones lay largely in CM and EM, with CD8+ ones residing in EMRA.

The 5'RACE method, run with constant-segment primers, produced TCR alpha and TCR beta cDNA libraries (carrying sample barcodes and UMIs). Each CDR3 protein is one row after TCRdb ran MiXCR on the 5' RACE reads. The data contain hundreds of thousands of distinct CDR3 sequences, approximately 18% of them seen just once; the ten biggest clones take up around 12%. This TCR was recovered from an adult woman who had mild COVID-19 (a few samples of this study predate the infection). Cell type and time point are not known. This rearrangement joins TRBV11-3 to TRBJ2-6, with 8 nucleotides matching TRBD1. The specimen sequenced was PBMCs or a T cell subset sorted from them (not recorded which). The CDR3 DNA reads TGTGCCAGCAGCTTACGACAGGGGCCTGGGGCCAACGTCCTGACTTTC. Amino acids: CASSLRQGPGANVLTF.